The clone carrying this T cell receptor beta chain ranks as hyperexpanded (1% or more). Its cognate antigen is unknown. The CDR3 totals 13 residues. The V and J ends lost 5 bases and 8 bases, in that order; junction bases with no gene match: 6. CD25-based Treg depletion was applied to purified naive CD4+ T cells. Findings and caveats of the study: Tumor memory CD4+ T cell TCR gene usage clustered with blood and lymph node memory CD4+ cells and lymph node naive CD4+ cells. Under 2.2% of tumor Treg sequences matched blood Tregs or memory cells. Tumor-infiltrating Treg TCR alpha and beta sequences overlapped most with tumor naive CD4+ T cells, then blood naive.

Adaptor-ligated barcode primers were used to amplify TRBV12-4/TRBJ1-2 clonotypes. TCRdb reanalysed the multiplex PCR reads using MiXCR and keeps one entry per CDR3 protein. The repertoire has 570 or so distinct CDR3 sequences, about 24% of them found once; the top ten carry roughly 21%. The chain links TRBV12-3 or TRBV12-4 to TRBJ1-2; 9 bases align to TRBD1. Sequences were obtained from naive CD4+ T cells sorted from blood. Subset reported: naive CD4+ T cells, CD4+CD45RA+CD25-. The TCR comes from a female donor with breast cancer. The CDR3 DNA reads as TGTGCCAGCAGTCCCGGACAGGGGCACGGCTACACCTTC. Translated: CASSPGQGHGYTF.